This entry describes one T cell receptor (beta chain). Its cognate antigen has yet to be identified. No base quality information exists; no much larger clone differs at one position. Between the V and J ends, shortened by 2 bases and 1 base respectively, the junction contains 12 bases. Measured from the cysteine to the phenylalanine, the CDR3 is 15 residues long. Of the read, only the CDR3 DNA is kept; its 45 bases are in frame from base 1. The germline V gene supplies CDR1 SGHRS and CDR2 YFSETQ. The sample comes from a study of cytomegalovirus exposure and HLA in healthy donors (dated by TCRdb to between 2016 and 2019). In terms of the full investigation: An earlier analysis of 587 of the donors reported approximately 260 Gb of sequence data and around 120 million unique TCR beta sequences obtained from approximately 180 million T cells. Around 320 gigabases of sequencing data and 78 million or so unique TCR sequences were included in an early release covering several hundred HLA-typed donors. Among the approximately 430 genotyped donors, under 90% belonged to the genetic ancestry cluster associated with self-reported Caucasian donors. The study aimed to test whether cataloging public T cell receptors could reveal signatures of past pathogen exposure. The study used immunosequencing to profile the T cell repertoires of approximately 690 subjects and linked those repertoires to cytomegalovirus serostatus. A separate validation cohort of 90 to 150 different subjects was used in addition to the roughly 670-subject first cohort. High-throughput TCR immunosequencing, statistical association of individual TCRs with disease status, and machine learning were combined to predict cytomegalovirus infection status. A later analysis re-analyzed previously published TCR beta repertoires from 650 to 800 donors and added high-resolution HLA genotyping to study TCR occurrence patterns. Rather than using new phenotypic data, the later analysis identified candidate immune exposures from TCR beta sequences and from how often those sequences occurred across donors. An earlier analysis of 500 to 750 of the donors applied high-throughput TCR beta sequencing to assess whether each TCR beta V gene segment acted as functional or pseudogenic. Donor age, sex, ethnicity and CMV serostatus were compiled alongside the repertoire data. A later genetic analysis took genome-wide SNP genotypes for about 65% of the 666 donors and used that subset as a discovery cohort. All discovery cohort repertoires had been generated using a single sequencing platform. Both class I and class II loci were covered by HLA typing, at four-digit resolution. Typing coverage differed by locus: A, B, C, DRB1 and DQB1 were typed in roughly 629-630 donors, DQA1 in about 510, DPA1 in 600 to 610, and DPB1 in around 490. A few DR-DQ haplotypes were treated as single units for association and clustering because of strong linkage in the cohort. Among a few hundred genotyped donors of the cohort, an average of roughly 240,000 unique TCR beta nucleotide sequences were sequenced per donor, roughly a sixth of them non-productive.

The cohort comprised some 730 healthy bone marrow donors. All cohort members were sampled while nominally healthy, although unrecorded immune exposures were likely present. The donor was CMV seropositive and belonged to the group of 250 to 350 seropositive cohort members. A peripheral blood sample was collected from each donor, and TCR beta sequencing was performed on peripheral blood mononuclear cells. The Qiagen DNeasy Blood Extraction Kit was used to extract genomic DNA from the blood cell samples. The library relied on the immunoSEQ multiplex PCR assay. For the multiplex PCR, a mixture combining 60 forward primers for TCR Vbeta segments and 13 reverse primers for TCR Jbeta segments was used. A multiplex PCR assay on genomic DNA amplified the CDR3 region of rearranged TCR beta genes. On the Illumina HiSeq System, the amplified TCR beta libraries were sequenced as 87-base-pair reads. Per the source publication's procedure: A later analysis counted some 74 million unique TCR beta chains across the 666 repertoires, and some 11 million of these chains were shared by at least two donors. To remove PCR and sequencing errors, raw reads were error-corrected and collapsed into unique sequences using a nearest-neighbor algorithm that merged closely related sequences. CDR3 sequences were aligned to IMGT reference sequences to assign V, D and J gene segments. For a sequence to be retained, a match of at least six nucleotides to both a V gene segment and a J gene segment was required. A rearrangement counted as productive if the CDR3 had no stop codons and remained in frame with V and J, and every other rearrangement counted as non-productive. CDR3 was defined by IMGT convention, running from the second conserved V-encoded cysteine to the conserved J-encoded phenylalanine. The earlier analysis of 587 of the donors excluded any sequence lacking an unambiguous match to a single V gene segment. An earlier analysis of approximately 590 of the donors called V segments functional above 56.7% productive rearrangements and segregating when the between-donor standard deviation exceeded 5%. A statistical classification framework was built for diagnosing cytomegalovirus status from the catalog of TCR beta chain sequences. In a later analysis, V and J genes were assigned by comparing TCR nucleotide sequences against IMGT/GENE-DB human TR gene sequences. Using the TCRdist pipeline, a later analysis assigned CDR3 sequences along with most-parsimonious VDJ recombination scenarios. In a later analysis, every TCR beta chain was defined by the combination of its CDR3 amino acid sequence and its V-gene family, and reads without a unique V-gene family were dropped. As a way to deal with suspected cross-contamination and a sequencing artifact, a later analysis dropped over 550 nucleotide sequences that were highly shared and had low generation probability. In a later analysis, a clonal expansion index for each public chain was calculated from normalized within-repertoire ranks of inferred template counts. In a later analysis, generation probabilities were computed with a VDJ recombination model fitted to out-of-frame rearrangements, and the resulting probabilities were checked against IGoR. A later analysis scored TCR-TCR, TCR-HLA and TCR-CMV co-occurrence with hypergeometric tests, applying a repertoire-size bias correction to TCR pairs. In a later analysis, false discovery rates were estimated by permuting HLA or CMV assignments 20 times. A later analysis grouped co-occurring TCRs with DBSCAN, adding TCRdist sequence similarity when clustering within HLA-allele-positive subsets. Repertoires with fewer than 30,000 or more than 120,000 public chains, plus five repertoires with anomalous nucleotide sharing, were excluded from co-occurrence clustering. TCRdb took this table from immuneACCESS and kept in-frame rearrangements with V and J called. Such tables lack part of the clones; where checked against another copy, unresolved V genes explain under half of the gap, and the rest is unexplained. V and J calls and clone size follow that table, whereas D and trimming were derived from the DNA. Recorded for this sample are around 180,000 clones; 75% to 85% of them occurred a single time. Of the sample, around 2.2% falls within the top ten clones.

General conclusions and limits of the study: Linkage disequilibrium might explain the correlated functional status among segregating V segments, but an unknown experimental factor could not be ruled out. In a later analysis, some 18,000 TCR beta sequences were associated with specific HLA alleles at a false discovery rate of 0.05. In a later analysis, HLA-associated TCR beta chains were found to be more clonally expanded and to have lower generation probabilities than equally common non-associated chains. Because some donors lacked HLA typing at each locus, the association tests relied only on the typed subset. In a later analysis, the rate of TCR association differed among HLA loci, with DRB1 alleles having the most associated TCRs and HLA-C alleles having the fewest. Most TCR sequences were seen in very few donors, while some public TCRs were found in many individuals. An association between a missense DCLRE1C variant and V-gene and J-gene trimming of TCR beta chains was found in a later genetic analysis and replicated in an independent cohort. In the study, about 150 TCR beta chains were listed as associated with cytomegalovirus. The only immune exposure information available for the cohort was CMV serostatus. In this cohort, only TCR beta chains were sequenced, and detectable features were limited by the absence of alpha or paired-chain data. In a later genetic analysis, fewer N-insertions in productive TCRs were reported among donors in an Asian-associated ancestry cluster than the roughly 670-donor mean. According to the authors, the approach could potentially be generalized to other disease states and immunological phenotypes. A later analysis found that most CMV-associated TCR beta chains appeared HLA-restricted, with HLA associations seemingly driven largely by CMV exposure. In both the original and validation cohorts, the classifier was reported to diagnose cytomegalovirus status with high specificity and sensitivity. A few of the identified cytomegalovirus-associated TCR beta chains were confirmed in vitro to be specific for cytomegalovirus antigens. Roughly uniform sequencing depth across donors was assumed in presence/absence analyses, although this assumption may not hold. Strong co-occurrence of HLA alleles, especially DR and DQ, made assigning TCR associations to individual alleles difficult. Some IMGT-functional V segments, including TRBV6-2 and TRBV6-3, could not be distinguished by the 87-base-pair reads and were therefore excluded. A cluster of highly shared sequence variants was judged likely to be a technical artifact of the sequencing pipeline. Broadly in line with IMGT annotations, most TCR beta V segments showed up in productive rearrangements about 87% or about 30% of the time in an earlier analysis of around 550 of the donors. A later analysis reported that several top co-occurrence clusters appeared linked to parvovirus B19, influenza, CMV and Epstein-Barr virus. Because counts were too low, seventeen rarely observed V segments, including chromosome 9 orphons, were excluded from the earlier analysis of several hundred of the donors. A further reported finding was that TCR beta sequences accurately predicted the HLA-A and HLA-B alleles for most subjects in the first cohort.

Sample: PBMCs. This receptor chain uses TRBV5-1 and TRBJ1-1; TRBD1 is possibly the D segment (5 matching bases). This receptor was identified in a woman aged 18-29 years in good health and CMV-seropositive. The CDR3: CASSFQTQANTEAFF. DNA sequence: TGCGCCAGCAGCTTCCAGACACAGGCGAACACTGAAGCTTTCTTT.